The rows below give T cell receptor beta chains drawn from one sample of a study of blood T cell repertoires in COVID-19. TCRdb keeps only in-frame clones here, not all; method: immunoSEQ multiplex PCR. The sample yields roughly 150,000 clones, 90% seen once. Sequenced material: peripheral blood. Receptors originate from a man aged 55 to 70 with active or convalescent COVID-19. The CDR3 runs from the conserved cysteine through the conserved F or W. The D gene is left open where the match is weak. The listing skips clone size in some rows; elsewhere it reads once, few, many or a size class.

>.|TRBD1|TRBV6-5|TRBJ1-2
CASSYSSGTGDYGYTF
TGTGCCAGCAGTTACTCTTCCGGGACAGGAGACTATGGCTACACCTTC
>.|TRBD1|TRBV5-8|TRBJ1-3
CASSYVRDRALRYTIYF
TGTGCCAGCAGCTACGTCAGGGACAGGGCGCTGAGATACACCATATATTTT
>.|TRBD1|TRBV14|TRBJ1-1
CASSPQKGGTGPTEAFF
TGTGCCAGCAGCCCCCAGAAGGGCGGGACAGGCCCCACTGAAGCTTTCTTT
>.|.|TRBV5-1|TRBJ2-6
CASSPNPISSGANVLTF
TGCGCCAGCAGCCCCAACCCGATTAGCTCTGGGGCCAACGTCCTGACTTTC
>.|TRBD2|TRBV3-1/TRBV3-2|TRBJ2-6
CASSRTSGGASGANVLTF
TGTGCCAGCAGCCGGACTAGCGGGGGTGCCTCTGGGGCCAACGTCCTGACTTTC
>once|.|TRBV5-1|TRBJ1-1
CASGSADTEAFF
TGCGCCAGCGGCTCCGCGGACACTGAAGCTTTCTTT
>.|.|TRBV6-5|TRBJ2-1
CASSYRSRTRNEQFF
TGTGCCAGCAGTTACCGTTCTAGGACACGGAATGAGCAGTTCTTC
>.|TRBD1|TRBV4-1|TRBJ2-7
CASSQAAGGRGYEQYF
TGCGCCAGCAGCCAGGCAGCAGGGGGTAGGGGTTACGAGCAGTACTTC
>.|.|TRBV5-6|TRBJ1-2
CASSHPLRDYGYTF
TGTGCCAGCAGCCACCCCCTCCGGGACTATGGCTACACCTTC
>.|.|TRBV11-3|TRBJ1-4
CASSQGGTNEKLFF
TGTGCCAGCAGCCAGGGAGGAACTAATGAAAAACTGTTTTTT
>.|TRBD1|TRBV5-5|TRBJ1-6
CASSLAGTGAGFVNSPLHF
TGTGCCAGCAGCTTGGCCGGGACAGGGGCAGGTTTTGTTAATTCACCCCTCCACTTT
>few|.|TRBV18|TRBJ2-7
CASSSGVSSYEQYF
TGTGCCAGCTCATCGGGGGTAAGCTCCTACGAGCAGTACTTC
>few|.|TRBV5-1|TRBJ1-3
CASSTVHQGTYSGNTIYF
TGCGCCAGCAGCACCGTACACCAGGGAACCTACTCTGGAAACACCATATATTTT
>.|TRBD2|TRBV7-7|TRBJ2-1
CASSLSSGSSYNEQFF
TGTGCCAGCAGCTTGTCTAGCGGGAGCTCCTACAATGAGCAGTTCTTC
>once|TRBD1|TRBV5-1|TRBJ1-4
CASSTGQAPTNEKLFF
TGCGCCAGCAGCACGGGACAGGCCCCAACTAATGAAAAACTGTTTTTT
>.|.|TRBV10-3|TRBJ2-7
CAISERGGRTMASEQYF
TGTGCCATCAGTGAACGCGGGGGCCGGACTATGGCGAGTGAGCAGTACTTC
>.|TRBD2|TRBV18|TRBJ2-1
CASSPVSWTSSEQFF
TGTGCCAGCTCACCGGTCTCCTGGACTAGCAGTGAGCAGTTCTTC